This entry lists 17 T cell receptor beta chains sequenced from one sample in a study of metastatic and nonmetastatic thyroid tumors. TCRdb re-called the PCR reads through MiXCR. Of about 15,000 clones listed, approximately 30% are singletons. Prior to thyroid surgery, none of the patients had received any treatment. The source material was tumor tissue. These receptor sequences come from a female donor with papillary thyroid cancer or a benign thyroid nodule (not recorded which). Some clones in this sample may be carry-over from other donors' samples.

This clone was detected ten times or more. This chain uses TRBV4-1 with TRBJ1-2; unclear D gene. This CDR3 is 17 amino acids long. Germline CDR1 is MGHRA and CDR2 is YSYEKL. The ends were cut back, 2 bases at V and 4 bases at J, with 20 bases in the middle. The CDR3 nucleotides read TGCGCCAGCAGCCAAACCTCTTTACAAAGGGAATTCTATGGCTACACCTTC. It is translated as CASSQTSLQREFYGYTF.

The V and J genes are TRBV7-8 and TRBJ1-2, with 7 bases aligning to TRBD1. The CDR3 spans 14 residues. V was pared by 2 bases and J by 4 bases, with 4 bases of the junction left unmatched. Germline V gene lookup returns CDR1 SGHVS and CDR2 FQNEAQ. CDR3 sequence (DNA): TGTGCCAGCAGCTTAACAGGGGAGGGCTATGGCTACACCTTC. Amino acid sequence: CASSLTGEGYGYTF.

Here the CDR3 DNA reads TGTGCCAGCAGCTTAGCAGGCAGGGGTACTGAAGCTTTCTTT. Encoded protein: CASSLAGRGTEAFF. The chain carries TRBV7-2 and TRBJ1-1, with a weak D call TRBD1 (6 bases). The CDR3 covers 14 residues. Trimming removed 0 bases at V and 5 bases at J, with 10 bases between. The V gene's germline CDR1 is SGHTA and CDR2 FQGNSA.

This clone occurred many times. The CDR3 here is CASTLAGGGETQYF. The CDR3 nucleotides read TGCGCCAGTACCCTAGCGGGAGGCGGGGAGACCCAGTACTTC. The chain joins TRBV5-1 to TRBJ2-5; 11 bases line up with TRBD2. V lost 8 bases and J lost 5; bases outside the gene matches: 8. CDR3 length equals 14 residues. Germline CDR1 reads SGHRS; CDR2 reads YFSETQ.

Many counts were recorded for this clone. This chain connects TRBV5-1 to TRBJ1-4, with unresolved D. V shed 0 bases and J shed 2 bases, with 8 bases lying between them. Germline lookup yields CDR1 SGHRS and CDR2 YFSETQ. This CDR3 is built from 15 residues. CDR3 region: CASSLERYTNEKLFF. The DNA for the CDR3 is TGCGCCAGCAGCTTGGAGCGCTATACTAATGAAAAACTGTTTTTT.

This clone was picked up a small number of times. This may be a read error, as it is one base from a much larger clone. This same CDR3 is encoded by further DNA sequences in the sample. The chain carries TRBV28 and TRBJ2-3, with D hard to call. CDR1 is MDHEN and CDR2 is SYDVKM in the germline V gene. The CDR3 is 12 amino acids. With 3 bases removed from V and 9 bases from J, the gap between germline ends came to 10 bases. The CDR3 region has the DNA TGTGCCAGCAGTTTCCGGCGGAGAACGCAGTATTTT. Its translation is CASSFRRRTQYF.

The chain has TRBV4-1 and TRBJ1-2; D is perhaps TRBD1 (5 bases). Between the trimmed V and J ends, which lost 4 bases and 6 bases, there was a span of 21 bases. The CDR3 runs 16 residues. The V gene's germline CDR1 is MGHRA and CDR2 YSYEKL. CDR3 sequence reads: CASSLMGGSSSDGYTF. The CDR3, as DNA: TGCGCCAGCAGCCTCATGGGGGGGTCTTCTAGCGATGGCTACACCTTC.

The V call is TRBV5-4, the J call TRBJ2-1; 10 bases align to TRBD2. J lost 7 bases, V lost 3 bases, and 10 bases had no gene match. The CDR3 spans 16 residues. Germline assignment: CDR1 SGHNT and CDR2 YYREEE (reference sequence). CDR3 protein: CASSSGAGGWWNEQFF. The CDR3 nucleotides read TGTGCCAGCAGCTCCGGAGCGGGGGGGTGGTGGAATGAGCAGTTCTTC.

A single count supports this clone. V and J are TRBV5-1 and TRBJ1-1; a weak D match, TRBD1 (5 bases). V shed 4 bases and J shed 3 bases, with 13 bases lying between them. The CDR3 totals 14 residues. Looked up from germline, CDR1 is SGHRS and CDR2 is YFSETQ. The CDR3 loop is CASSETDSYTEAFF. CDR3 coding DNA: TGCGCCAGCAGCGAGACAGACTCATACACTGAAGCTTTCTTT.

This clone was found many times. The chain has TRBV18 and TRBJ1-1; D is ambiguous. The CDR3 has 14 amino acids. Germline V gene lookup returns CDR1 KGHSH and CDR2 LQKENI. The V and J ends lost 3 bases and 10 bases respectively, with 18 bases between them. The CDR3 reads CASSPYRPLPGAFF. CDR3 nucleotide sequence: TGTGCCAGCTCACCTTATCGGCCGCTTCCTGGAGCTTTCTTT.

This clone was recorded at least ten times. The rearrangement joins TRBV10-2 to TRBJ2-1; 10 nucleotides align to TRBD2. Germline values: CDR1 WSHSY, CDR2 SAAADI. The CDR3 is made up of 14 amino acids. Trimming took 7 bases from V and 2 from J; bases not matched to a gene: 2. The CDR3 sequence: CASTLAGAYNEQFF. CDR3 DNA: TGCGCCAGCACCCTAGCGGGGGCCTACAATGAGCAGTTCTTC.

The V and J genes are TRBV11-2 and TRBJ2-7; D not certain. The germline CDR1 and CDR2 sequences are SGHAT and FQNNGV. V was shortened by 3 bases and J by 6 bases, with 9 bases between the two germline ends. CDR3 length equals 12 residues. CDR3 protein: CASSFRVGEQYF. As DNA, the CDR3 is TGTGCCAGCAGCTTTAGGGTGGGCGAGCAGTACTTC.

This clone was counted at least ten times. CDR3 sequence (DNA): TGTGCCAGCAGCTTAAGCCAGGGAAATCAGCCCCAGCATTTT. The encoded protein is CASSLSQGNQPQHF. V usage is TRBV11-2 and J usage is TRBJ1-5; tentative D call: TRBD1 (5 bases). This CDR3 has 14 residues. Germline assignment: CDR1 SGHAT and CDR2 FQNNGV. V lost 2 bases and J 4 bases, leaving 9 bases between the germline ends. The variable domain in full, with the rest retrieved from reference TRBV11-2 and TRBJ1-5, is EAGVAQSPRYKIIEKRQSVAFWCNPISGHATLYWYQQILGQGPKLLIQFQNNGVVDDSQLPKDRFSAERLKGVDSTLKIQPAKLEDSAVYLCASSLSQGNQPQHFGDGTRLSIL.

This clone came up many times. The V gene is TRBV6-1, the J gene TRBJ2-7; D is undetermined. CDR3 length: 13 residues. Per the germline V gene, CDR1 is MNHNS and CDR2 is SASEGT. The V end was cut by 6 bases, the J end by 2 bases, with 11 bases between. This chain's CDR3 is CASRQPAAYEQYF. As DNA, the CDR3 is TGTGCCAGCAGACAGCCGGCAGCCTACGAGCAGTACTTC.

This clone has a count of ten or more. This chain connects TRBV18 to TRBJ2-3; D remains unclear. Trimming pared 2 bases from V and 6 bases from J, leaving 6 bases between. The CDR3 spans 12 residues. The germline gives CDR1 KGHSH, CDR2 LQKENI. CDR3 DNA: TGTGCCAGCTCACCAAGCCGGGATACGCAGTATTTT. Its protein product is CASSPSRDTQYF.

This clone was seen repeatedly, ten times or more. CDR3 DNA: TGTGCCAGCAGTTTATCCACTATCGAAAAACTGTTTTTT. It is translated as CASSLSTIEKLFF. This chain links TRBV27 with TRBJ1-4; D is ambiguous. This CDR3 contains 13 residues. Germline CDR1 reads MNHEY; CDR2 reads SMNVEV (reference sequence). The V and J ends lost 0 bases and 8 bases respectively, with 7 bases between them.

The table lists this clone with many counts. The V and J genes are TRBV6-1 and TRBJ2-7; 9 bases fit TRBD2. The CDR3 consists of 15 residues. Germline V gene sequence: CDR1 MNHNS, CDR2 SASEGT. Unmatched junction bases numbered 7, after V lost 5 bases and J lost 2 bases. The CDR3 sequence is CASSSTSGRAYEQYF. In nucleotides, the CDR3 is TGTGCCAGCAGTTCGACTAGCGGACGAGCCTACGAGCAGTACTTC.